This record concerns one T cell receptor (beta chain) sequence. The data originate from a study of blood T cell repertoires in COVID-19. Study information: Both acute and convalescent COVID-19 samples were obtained from the United States, Italy and Spain. T cells, B-cell-depleted T cells, or PBMCs provided the cDNA or gDNA that served as material.

In the study's own analysis: Estimated nucleated cell counts came from reference gene primer amplification. Measured with immunoSEQ multiplex PCR; TCRdb has only the in-frame clones, and not every one. V, J and clone size were drawn from that table, and D and trimming were deduced from the DNA. This sample yields 150,000 to 180,000 clones, of which roughly 80% are seen a single time; about 12% belongs to the top ten. It was during active infection that Seattle patients were enrolled and then longitudinally followed. The CDR3 loop spans 14 amino acids. The V and J ends lost 5 bases and 7 bases, in that order; junction bases with no gene match: 7. Germline V gives CDR1 LGHDT, CDR2 YNNKEL (reference sequence).

This receptor was taken from a woman aged 60 to 75 with COVID-19, enrolled during active disease. Sequenced: peripheral blood. The chain carries TRBV3-1 (or the pseudogene TRBV3-2) and TRBJ2-1; 8 bases are shared with TRBD2. CDR3 in amino acids: CASSYGTRMNEQFF. Written as DNA, the CDR3 is TGTGCCAGCAGCTATGGGACTAGAATGAATGAGCAGTTCTTC.